The 16 T cell receptor beta chains given below trace back to one sample, sequenced in a study of cytomegalovirus exposure and HLA in healthy donors. In the PCR, 60 Vbeta and 13 Jbeta primers were used. Clones were sequenced by immunoSEQ multiplex PCR, and TCRdb holds only the in-frame ones, with some missing. Of 150,000 to 200,000 clones detected, approximately 84% appear once; the ten largest clones hold roughly 2.1%. The sequenced material came from PBMCs. The receptors come from a man aged 18 to 29 in good health and CMV-seropositive.

The genes are TRBV5-1 and TRBJ1-1, with D unresolved. V was clipped by 0 bases and J by 2 bases, with 5 bases between them. Per germline, CDR1 SGHRS and CDR2 YFSETQ. The CDR3 covers 13 residues. CDR3 bases: TGCGCCAGCAGCTTGGTTCCAAACACTGAAGCTTTCTTT. Protein product: CASSLVPNTEAFF.

V usage is TRBV10-3 and J usage is TRBJ2-5, with TRBD2 matching over 8 bases. J gave up 6 bases and V 6 bases, and 3 bases lay outside the gene matches. The germline CDR1 and CDR2 sequences are ENHRY and SYGVKD. CDR3 length: 12 amino acids. As DNA, the CDR3 is TGTGCCATCAGGGGACTAGATCAGACCCAGTACTTC. As protein: CAIRGLDQTQYF.

V and J are TRBV6-5 and TRBJ2-5; possible D gene TRBD2, 6 bases. The J call may be in error: the DNA end matches TRBJ2-7 better. The CDR3 is 14 residues long. The germline V gene encodes CDR1 MNHEY and CDR2 SVGAGI. The CDR3 nucleotides read TGTGCCAGCACTCCGACGGGAGTCTCCTACGAGCAGTACTTC. Protein sequence: CASTPTGVSYEQYF.

This clone showed up just once. V is TRBV7-8 and J is TRBJ2-1; 11 bases map to TRBD1. CDR1 SGHVS and CDR2 FQNEAQ come from the germline V gene. V lost 2 bases to trimming and J lost 6 bases; unmatched junction nucleotides: 3. CDR3 size: 15 residues. The CDR3 nucleotides read TGTGCCAGCAGCTTAAGGGACAGGGGGGTCAATGAGCAGTTCTTC. Protein sequence: CASSLRDRGVNEQFF.

The genes are TRBV7-2 and TRBJ2-2; 7 nucleotides line up with TRBD2. The CDR3 sequence is 17 residues long. Looked up from germline, CDR1 is SGHTA and CDR2 is FQGNSA. With 5 bases clipped from V and 5 bases from J, the junction kept 14 bases outside the gene matches. CDR3 bases: TGTGCCAGCAGCCGGGGAAGAGCGGGGTTAGATACCGGGGAGCTGTTTTTT. Translation: CASSRGRAGLDTGELFF. Variable domain in full (rest from reference TRBV7-2 and TRBJ2-2): GAGVSQSPSNKVTEKGKDVELRCDPISGHTALYWYRQSLGQGLEFLIYFQGNSAPDKSGLPSDRFSAERTGGSVSTLTIQRTQQEDSAVYLCASSRGRAGLDTGELFFGEGSRLTVL.

V usage is TRBV4-1 and J usage is TRBJ2-3, with TRBD2 matching over 7 bases. V trimming: 3 bases; J trimming: 1 base; junction bases outside the gene matches: 10. The V gene's germline CDR1 is MGHRA and CDR2 YSYEKL. The length of the CDR3 is 17 residues. This CDR3 is CASSHRDYYMGTDTQYF. The CDR3 DNA sequence: TGCGCCAGCAGCCACCGGGACTACTATATGGGCACAGATACGCAGTATTTT.

This chain uses TRBV5-1 with TRBJ2-5; D call uncertain. The germline V gene encodes CDR1 SGHRS and CDR2 YFSETQ. Trimming pared 0 bases from V and 3 bases from J, leaving 6 bases between. The CDR3 has 13 residues. CDR3 sequence reads: CASSLAPEETQYF. The CDR3 DNA is TGCGCCAGCAGCTTGGCCCCCGAAGAGACCCAGTACTTC. The variable domain in full, with the rest retrieved from reference TRBV5-1 and TRBJ2-5, is KAGVTQTPRYLIKTRGQQVTLSCSPISGHRSVSWYQQTPGQGLQFLFEYFSETQRNKGNFPGRFSGRQFSNSRSEMNVSTLELGDSALYLCASSLAPEETQYFGPGTRLLVL.

The chain carries TRBV13 and TRBJ2-1, with 9 positions matching TRBD2. The CDR3 is made up of 16 amino acids. Trimming removed 7 bases from V and 9 bases from J; junction bases left unmatched: 16. Germline lookup yields CDR1 PRHDT and CDR2 FYEKMQ (reference sequence). CDR3 amino acids: CASIAGGQGNPGEQFF. The DNA for the CDR3 is TGTGCCAGCATTGCGGGGGGGCAAGGTAATCCGGGTGAGCAGTTCTTC.

The genes are TRBV6-1 and TRBJ2-7, with D perhaps matching TRBD2 (6 bases). This CDR3 is built from 13 residues. Deletions cut 3 bases from V and 6 bases from J, with 12 bases between. Germline-derived CDR1 and CDR2 are MNHNS and SASEGT. In DNA, the CDR3 is TGTGCCAGCAGTGAGTTTTTCGGGGGCGAGCAGTACTTC. Its translation: CASSEFFGGEQYF.

This chain connects TRBV19 to TRBJ2-1, with D perhaps matching TRBD1 (5 bases). Germline-derived CDR1 and CDR2 are LNHDA and SQIVND (reference sequence). V lost 5 bases, J lost 6 bases, and 8 bases lay in between. The CDR3 is 12 residues long. The DNA of the CDR3 is TGTGCCAGTAGTTTTCAGGGCAATGAGCAGTTCTTC. Its protein product is CASSFQGNEQFF.

The chain has TRBV14 and TRBJ1-6; a possible D gene is TRBD1 (5 bases). The CDR3 runs 15 residues. The V gene lost 0 bases and the J gene lost 10 bases, with 13 bases spanning the gap. Germline V gene lookup returns CDR1 SGHDN and CDR2 FVKESK. The CDR3 nucleotides are TGTGCCAGCAGCCAAGATTTTGGGGGGAACTCACCCCTCCACTTT. This codes for CASSQDFGGNSPLHF.

V and J are TRBV6-4 and TRBJ2-3; TRBD2 matches at 11 bases. Germline CDR1 reads MRHNA; CDR2 reads SNTAGT. J gave up 1 base and V 3 bases, and 0 bases lay outside the gene matches. This CDR3 comprises 15 residues. The CDR3 DNA reads TGTGCCAGCAGTGAGACTAGCGGGGGCACAGATACGCAGTATTTT. This sequence encodes CASSETSGGTDTQYF.

V usage is TRBV25-1 and J usage is TRBJ1-4; TRBD1 agrees at 8 bases. This CDR3 contains 17 residues. Per germline, CDR1 MGHDK and CDR2 SYGVNS. J lost 0 bases, V lost 4 bases, and 7 bases had no gene match. This CDR3 reads CASSAGTGRATNEKLFF. The CDR3 DNA follows: TGTGCCAGCAGTGCGGGGACAGGAAGAGCAACTAATGAAAAACTGTTTTTT.

The J gene is TRBJ2-2, the V gene TRBV6-5; 7 nucleotides agree with TRBD1. Germline V gene lookup returns CDR1 MNHEY and CDR2 SVGAGI. The length of the CDR3 is 14 residues. The V segment lost 10 bases and the J segment 3 bases; nucleotides outside the gene matches: 8. The CDR3 DNA reads TGTGCCACAAAGAGGGGGCGCGACACCGGGGAGCTGTTTTTT. Translated: CATKRGRDTGELFF.

This chain connects TRBV10-1 to TRBJ1-1, with a weak D call TRBD1 (5 bases). CDR1 is WNHNN, CDR2 SYGVQD, per germline (reference sequence). V lost 6 bases and J 6 bases, leaving 14 bases between the germline ends. CDR3 length: 13 amino acids. The CDR3: CASRGGRRAEAFF. The CDR3 nucleotides are TGCGCCAGCAGGGGGGGACGGCGGGCTGAAGCTTTCTTT.

The chain uses TRBV7-9 and TRBJ1-1; TRBD1 might be the D (5 bases). V was trimmed by 1 base and J by 2 bases, leaving 8 bases between them. The CDR3 totals 14 residues. CDR1 and CDR2 from the germline V gene are SEHNR and FQNEAQ (reference sequence). CDR3 sequence: CASSLEDKNTEAFF. The CDR3 DNA is TGTGCCAGCAGCTTAGAGGACAAAAACACTGAAGCTTTCTTT. The whole variable domain, filled in from reference TRBV7-9 and TRBJ1-1, reads DTGVSQNPRHKITKRGQNVTFRCDPISEHNRLYWYRQTLGQGPEFLTYFQNEAQLEKSRLLSDRFSAERPKGSFSTLEIQRTEQGDSAMYLCASSLEDKNTEAFFGQGTRLTVV.